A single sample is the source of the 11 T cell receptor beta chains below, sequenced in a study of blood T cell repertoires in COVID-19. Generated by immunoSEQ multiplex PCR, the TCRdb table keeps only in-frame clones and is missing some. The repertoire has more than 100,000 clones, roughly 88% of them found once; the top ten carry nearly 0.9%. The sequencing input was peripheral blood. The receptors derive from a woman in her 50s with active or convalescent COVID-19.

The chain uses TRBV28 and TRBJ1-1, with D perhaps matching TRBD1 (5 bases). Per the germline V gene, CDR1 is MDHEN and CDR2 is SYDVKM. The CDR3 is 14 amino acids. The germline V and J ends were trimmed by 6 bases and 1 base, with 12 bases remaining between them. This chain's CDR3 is CASSTPGQNTEAFF. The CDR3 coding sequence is TGTGCCAGCAGCACACCTGGACAGAACACTGAAGCTTTCTTT.

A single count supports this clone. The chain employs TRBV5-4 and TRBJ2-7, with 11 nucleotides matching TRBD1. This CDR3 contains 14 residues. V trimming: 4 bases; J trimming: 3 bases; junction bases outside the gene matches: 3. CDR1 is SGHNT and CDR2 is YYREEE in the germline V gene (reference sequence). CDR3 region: CASSPGTGGYEQYF. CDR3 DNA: TGTGCCAGCAGCCCCGGGACAGGGGGCTACGAGCAGTACTTC.

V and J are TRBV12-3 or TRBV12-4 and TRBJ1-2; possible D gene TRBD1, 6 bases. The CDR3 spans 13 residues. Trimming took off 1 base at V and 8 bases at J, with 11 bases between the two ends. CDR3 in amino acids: CASSLDRAAGYTF. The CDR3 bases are TGTGCCAGCAGTTTAGACAGGGCAGCCGGCTACACCTTC.

CDR3 DNA: TGTGCCAGCACCAGGCAGGGGTTTGGAAACACCATATATTTT. Translated: CASTRQGFGNTIYF. The V call is TRBV3-1 (or the pseudogene TRBV3-2), the J call TRBJ1-3, with D maybe TRBD1 (6 bases). Deletions cut 7 bases from V and 3 bases from J, with 13 bases between. This CDR3 spans 14 amino acids. Germline V gives CDR1 LGHDT, CDR2 YNNKEL (reference sequence).

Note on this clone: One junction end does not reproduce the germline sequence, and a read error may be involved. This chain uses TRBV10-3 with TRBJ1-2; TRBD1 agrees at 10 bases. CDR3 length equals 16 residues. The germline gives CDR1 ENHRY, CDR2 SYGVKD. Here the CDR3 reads CAISESTTGGHFKVAF. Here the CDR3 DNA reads TGTGCCATCAGTGAGTCGACGACAGGGGGCCACTTTAAGGTCGCCTTC.

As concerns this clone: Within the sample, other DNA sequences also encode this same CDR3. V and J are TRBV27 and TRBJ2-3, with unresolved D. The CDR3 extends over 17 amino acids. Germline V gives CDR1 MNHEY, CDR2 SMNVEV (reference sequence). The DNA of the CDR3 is TGTGCTTATCGCGAGCGTCCCGAGAAAGGAGGCACAGATACGCAGTATTTT. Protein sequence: CAYRERPEKGGTDTQYF.

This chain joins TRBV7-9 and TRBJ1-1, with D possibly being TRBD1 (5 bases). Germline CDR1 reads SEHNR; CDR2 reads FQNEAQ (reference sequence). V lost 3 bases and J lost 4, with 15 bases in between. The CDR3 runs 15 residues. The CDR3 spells CASSLGSGGGTEAFF. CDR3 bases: TGTGCCAGCAGCTTGGGGTCCGGGGGAGGCACTGAAGCTTTCTTT.

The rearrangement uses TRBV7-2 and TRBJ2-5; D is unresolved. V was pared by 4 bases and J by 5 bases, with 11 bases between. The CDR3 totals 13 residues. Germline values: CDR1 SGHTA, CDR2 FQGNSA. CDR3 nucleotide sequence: TGTGCCAGCAGCTCCCCGCCCGGGGAGACCCAGTACTTC. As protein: CASSSPPGETQYF.

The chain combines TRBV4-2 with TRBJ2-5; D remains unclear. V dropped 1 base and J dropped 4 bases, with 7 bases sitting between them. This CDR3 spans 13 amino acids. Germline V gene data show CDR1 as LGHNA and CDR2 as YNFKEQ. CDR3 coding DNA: TGTGCCAGCAGCCAAGGCTCGGGAGAGACCCAGTACTTC. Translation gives CASSQGSGETQYF.

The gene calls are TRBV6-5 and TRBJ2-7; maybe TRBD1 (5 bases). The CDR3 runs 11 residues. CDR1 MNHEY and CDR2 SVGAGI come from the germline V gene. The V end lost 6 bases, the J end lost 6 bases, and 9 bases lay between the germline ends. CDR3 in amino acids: CASRFRGEQYF. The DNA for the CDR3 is TGTGCCAGCAGGTTTAGGGGCGAGCAGTACTTC.

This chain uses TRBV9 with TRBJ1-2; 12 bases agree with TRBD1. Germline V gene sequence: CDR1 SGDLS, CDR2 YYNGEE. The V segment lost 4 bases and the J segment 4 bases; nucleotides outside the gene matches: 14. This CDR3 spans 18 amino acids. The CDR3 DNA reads TGTGCCAGCAGCTCACCCGGGACAGGGGGCGAATTCTTCTATGGCTACACCTTC. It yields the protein CASSSPGTGGEFFYGYTF.